The clone carrying this T cell receptor (beta chain) was seen more than once but under ten times. Its antigen is undetermined. These data belong to a study of T cells in Graves' hyperthyroidism and ophthalmopathy. Overall study results and limits: A model of 13 V-J pairs discriminated ophthalmopathy from stable hyperthyroidism.

CDR1 is DFQATT, CDR2 SNEGSKA, per germline (reference sequence). The CDR3 covers 14 residues. The V and J ends lost 4 bases and 0 bases respectively, with 9 bases between them. Graves' hyperthyroidism without ophthalmopathy progression within 18 months was termed stable. Diagnosis of hyperthyroidism was new in patients aged 18 to 65, and its duration was under 2 months. Diagnosing involved the use of clinical symptoms, serum thyroxine and TRAb, thyroid ultrasound and orbital computed tomography. Amplified TCR beta CDR3 regions derived from RNA transcripts. First-round RT-PCR targeting the TCR CDR3 was performed with the HTBI primer set. Using its own MiXCR run on the multiplex PCR reads, TCRdb lists one record per CDR3 protein. The sample holds about 700,000 distinct CDR3 sequences; 12% to 15% are singletons and the top ten take roughly 10%.

The chain recombines TRBV20-1 with TRBJ2-2; the D is unclear. This receptor was taken from a woman younger than 30 with Graves' hyperthyroidism. Sequenced material: blood. CDR3 sequence: CSATRGSNTGELFF. The CDR3 nucleotides read TGCAGTGCTACTCGCGGTTCGAACACCGGGGAGCTGTTTTTT.